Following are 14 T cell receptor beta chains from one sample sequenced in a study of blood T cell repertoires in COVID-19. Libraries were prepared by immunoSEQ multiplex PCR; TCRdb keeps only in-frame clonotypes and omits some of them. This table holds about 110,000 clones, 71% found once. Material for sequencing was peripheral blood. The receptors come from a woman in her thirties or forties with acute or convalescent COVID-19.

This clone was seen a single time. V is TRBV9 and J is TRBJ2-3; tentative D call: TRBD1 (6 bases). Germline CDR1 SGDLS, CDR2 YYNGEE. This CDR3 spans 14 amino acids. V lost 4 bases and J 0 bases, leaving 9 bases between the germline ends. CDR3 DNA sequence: TGTGCCAGCAGCACTGGACAGAGCACAGATACGCAGTATTTT. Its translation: CASSTGQSTDTQYF. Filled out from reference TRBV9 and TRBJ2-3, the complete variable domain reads DSGVTQTPKHLITATGQRVTLRCSPRSGDLSVYWYQQSLDQGLQFLIQYYNGEERAKGNILERFSAQQFPDLHSELNLSSLELGDSALYFCASSTGQSTDTQYFGPGTRLTVL.

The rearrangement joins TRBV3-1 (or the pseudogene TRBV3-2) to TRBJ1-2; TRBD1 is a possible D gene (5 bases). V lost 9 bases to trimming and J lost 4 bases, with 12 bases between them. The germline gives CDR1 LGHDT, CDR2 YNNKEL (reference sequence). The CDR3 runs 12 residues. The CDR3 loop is CASKGSGYGYTF. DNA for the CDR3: TGTGCCAGTAAGGGGTCCGGCTATGGCTACACCTTC.

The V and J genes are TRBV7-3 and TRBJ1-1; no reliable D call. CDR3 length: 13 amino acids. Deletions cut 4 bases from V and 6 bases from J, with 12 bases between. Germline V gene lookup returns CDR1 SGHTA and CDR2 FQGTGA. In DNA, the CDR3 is TGTGCCAGCAGCTCCGGACGCGGGGCTGAAGCTTTCTTT. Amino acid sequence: CASSSGRGAEAFF. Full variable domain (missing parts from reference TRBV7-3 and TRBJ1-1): GAGVSQTPSNKVTEKGKYVELRCDPISGHTALYWYRQSLGQGPEFLIYFQGTGAADDSGLPNDRFFAVRPEGSVSTLKIQRTERGDSAVYLCASSSGRGAEAFFGQGTRLTVV.

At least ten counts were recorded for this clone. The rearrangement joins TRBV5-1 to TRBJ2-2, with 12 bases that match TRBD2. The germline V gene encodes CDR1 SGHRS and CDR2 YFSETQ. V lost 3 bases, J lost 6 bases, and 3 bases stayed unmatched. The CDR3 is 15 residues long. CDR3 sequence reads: CASSSLAGGPGELFF. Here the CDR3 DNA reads TGCGCCAGCAGCTCCCTAGCGGGGGGGCCCGGGGAGCTGTTTTTT. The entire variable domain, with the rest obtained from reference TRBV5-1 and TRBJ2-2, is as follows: KAGVTQTPRYLIKTRGQQVTLSCSPISGHRSVSWYQQTPGQGLQFLFEYFSETQRNKGNFPGRFSGRQFSNSRSEMNVSTLELGDSALYLCASSSLAGGPGELFFGEGSRLTVL.

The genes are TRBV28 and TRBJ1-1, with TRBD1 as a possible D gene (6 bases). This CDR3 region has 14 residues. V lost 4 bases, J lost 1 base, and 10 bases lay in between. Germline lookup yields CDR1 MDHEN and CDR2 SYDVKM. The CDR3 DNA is TGTGCCAGCAGTTCCACACAGGGGAACACTGAAGCTTTCTTT. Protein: CASSSTQGNTEAFF.

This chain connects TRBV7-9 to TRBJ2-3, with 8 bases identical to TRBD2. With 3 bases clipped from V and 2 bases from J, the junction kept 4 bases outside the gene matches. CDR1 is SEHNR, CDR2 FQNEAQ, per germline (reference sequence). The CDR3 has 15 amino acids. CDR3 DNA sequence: TGTGCCAGCAGCTTTGGGCGGGGGGCCACAGATACGCAGTATTTT. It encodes CASSFGRGATDTQYF.

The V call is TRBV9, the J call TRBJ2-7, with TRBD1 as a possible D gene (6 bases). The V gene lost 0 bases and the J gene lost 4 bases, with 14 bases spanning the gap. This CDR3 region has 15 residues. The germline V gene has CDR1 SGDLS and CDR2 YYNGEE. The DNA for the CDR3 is TGTGCCAGCAGCGTAGAACCAGGGGTAAGGTACGAGCAGTACTTC. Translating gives CASSVEPGVRYEQYF.

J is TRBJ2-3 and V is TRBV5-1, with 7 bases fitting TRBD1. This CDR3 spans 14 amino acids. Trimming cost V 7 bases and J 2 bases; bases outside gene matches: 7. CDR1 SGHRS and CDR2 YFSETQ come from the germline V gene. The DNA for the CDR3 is TGCGCCAGCCGTCAGGGGGAGAACACAGATACGCAGTATTTT. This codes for CASRQGENTDTQYF.

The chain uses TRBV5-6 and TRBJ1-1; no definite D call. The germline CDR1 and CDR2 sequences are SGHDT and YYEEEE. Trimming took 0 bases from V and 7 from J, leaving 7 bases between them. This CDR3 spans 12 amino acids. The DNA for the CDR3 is TGTGCCAGCAGCTTGGGTTCAGGTGAAGCTTTCTTT. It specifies CASSLGSGEAFF.

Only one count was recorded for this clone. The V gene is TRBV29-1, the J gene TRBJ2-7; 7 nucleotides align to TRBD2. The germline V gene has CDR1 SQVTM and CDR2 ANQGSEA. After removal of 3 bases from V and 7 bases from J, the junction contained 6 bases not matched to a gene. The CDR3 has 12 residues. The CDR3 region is CSVEGGSEEQYF. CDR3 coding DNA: TGCAGCGTTGAGGGGGGGTCAGAAGAGCAGTACTTC.

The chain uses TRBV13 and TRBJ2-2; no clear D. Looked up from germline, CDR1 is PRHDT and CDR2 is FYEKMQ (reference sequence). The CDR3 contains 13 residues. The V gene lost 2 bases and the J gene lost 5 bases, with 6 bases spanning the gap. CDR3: CASSLTGTGELFF. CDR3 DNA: TGTGCCAGCAGCTTAACCGGTACCGGGGAGCTGTTTTTT.

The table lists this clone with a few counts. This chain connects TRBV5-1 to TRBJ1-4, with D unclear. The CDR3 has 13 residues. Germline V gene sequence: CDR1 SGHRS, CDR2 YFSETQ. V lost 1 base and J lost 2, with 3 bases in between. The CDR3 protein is CASSLQTNEKLFF. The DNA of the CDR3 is TGCGCCAGCAGCTTGCAGACTAATGAAAAACTGTTTTTT.

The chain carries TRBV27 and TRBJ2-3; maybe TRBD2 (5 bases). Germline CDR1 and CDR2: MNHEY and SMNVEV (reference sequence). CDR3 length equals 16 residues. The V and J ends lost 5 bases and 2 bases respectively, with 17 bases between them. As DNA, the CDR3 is TGTGCCAGCAGTCCGACCTCGGGAACCCTCACAGATACGCAGTATTTT. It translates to CASSPTSGTLTDTQYF.

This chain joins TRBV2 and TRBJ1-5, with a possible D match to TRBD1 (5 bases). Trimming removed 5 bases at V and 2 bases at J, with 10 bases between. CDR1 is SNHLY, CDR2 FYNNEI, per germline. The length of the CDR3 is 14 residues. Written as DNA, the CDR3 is TGTGCCAGCAGTTCAGGGTTTGGCAATCAGCCCCAGCATTTT. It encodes CASSSGFGNQPQHF.